This T cell receptor (beta chain) originates from a study of vaccination effects on CD4 cells after COVID-19. Across the whole study: It was a median of 72 days after the second dose that post-vaccine samples were obtained. Study-wide results and caveats: Late post-vaccination samples showed marked contraction of infection- and vaccine-induced clones.

Only in-frame clones appear in the TCRdb table, and some are missing; sequencing was by immunoSEQ multiplex PCR. Found here are about 31,000 clones, roughly four fifths of them singletons; the top ten hold approximately 15%. With the ViraFEST assay, the study expanded antigen-specific CD4+ T cells using viral peptide pools, then sequenced them. Once cultured for about 9 days, the cells underwent separation to obtain CD4+ T cells. Each participant was administered two doses of either the BNT162b2 or the mRNA-1273 vaccine. Each culture had half its medium swapped for IL-2 medium on days 3 and 7. Comment on this clone: The antigen is unknown.

This receptor was taken from a human donor who received a COVID-19 vaccine. The sequences come from CD4+ T cells from PBMCs cultured with HCoV-229E spike peptides, collected after COVID-19 vaccination.

CDR3 sequence: CASSSRGARAAGNTIYF. The CDR3 bases are TGTGCCAGCAGCTCAAGGGGGGCCAGGGCGGCTGGAAACACCATATATTTT. The chain is built from TRBV7-9 and TRBJ1-3, with D possibly TRBD1 on 6 matching bases. CDR1 is SEHNR, CDR2 FQNEAQ, per germline (reference sequence). The CDR3 is 17 residues long. Trimming pared 4 bases from V and 2 bases from J, leaving 18 bases between. The full variable domain, with the rest looked up from reference TRBV7-9 and TRBJ1-3, is DTGVSQNPRHKITKRGQNVTFRCDPISEHNRLYWYRQTLGQGPEFLTYFQNEAQLEKSRLLSDRFSAERPKGSFSTLEIQRTEQGDSAMYLCASSSRGARAAGNTIYFGEGSWLTVV.